This TCR beta chain was sequenced during a study of OX40 agonist ivuxolimab in advanced cancers. V was pared by 5 bases and J by 2 bases, with 15 bases between. This CDR3 region has 15 residues. The germline V gene has CDR1 SGHVS and CDR2 FNYEAQ. Profiling relied on immunoSEQ multiplex PCR, and the TCRdb table lists in-frame clones only, not all of them. The sample carries about 100,000 clones, around 93% recorded once. This clone showed up just once. As yet, its antigen is unknown. General study results and limits: Partly responding patients at 0.1-3.0 mg/kg showed some of the smallest clonal expansion.

The chain has TRBV7-6 and TRBJ2-5, with D possibly TRBD1 on 6 matching bases. The sequencing here drew on CD4+ or CD8+ T cells sorted from blood, taken in a trial of the OX40 agonist ivuxolimab. This receptor was taken from an adult with an advanced solid tumor such as melanoma, head and neck, liver or kidney cancer. In DNA, the CDR3 is TGTGCCAGCAGCCGAACCCAAGGGGGACAAGAGACCCAGTACTTC. Amino acid sequence: CASSRTQGGQETQYF.